A single sample is the source of the 16 T cell receptor beta chains below, sequenced in a study of cytomegalovirus exposure and HLA in healthy donors (TCRdb year 2017). The library was prepared using the immunoSEQ multiplex PCR assay. The multiplex PCR relied on a mix of 60 forward primers for TCR Vbeta segments and 13 reverse primers for TCR Jbeta segments. Held by TCRdb, this immuneACCESS table contains in-frame sequences only and omits some clones. Under half of the omission traces to an unresolved V gene where checked; the cause of the rest is unknown. The sample's table lists a count of over 100,000 clones. The top ten clonotypes cover approximately 1.7% of the sample. The sequencing sample was made of PBMCs. Receptors originate from a man between 18 and 35 years old in good health and CMV-seronegative.

The rearrangement uses TRBV5-4 and TRBJ1-1; TRBD1 matches at 9 bases. Germline CDR1 reads SGHNT; CDR2 reads YYREEE (reference sequence). V lost 4 bases to trimming and J lost 4 bases; unmatched junction nucleotides: 8. CDR3 length: 15 amino acids. CDR3 loop: CASSPRTGVATEAFF. As DNA, the CDR3 is TGTGCCAGCAGCCCCAGGACAGGGGTCGCCACTGAAGCTTTCTTT.

CDR3 residues: CASSIARQIAPYEQYF. DNA of the CDR3: TGTGCCAGTAGTATAGCCCGACAGATCGCCCCCTACGAGCAGTACTTC. The chain recombines TRBV19 with TRBJ2-7; tentative D call: TRBD1 (5 bases). V was trimmed by 1 base and J by 2 bases, leaving 15 bases between them. Germline V lookup: CDR1 LNHDA, CDR2 SQIVND (reference sequence). This CDR3 region has 16 residues.

The rearrangement links TRBV27 to TRBJ2-7, with TRBD2 matching over 7 bases. The germline gives CDR1 MNHEY, CDR2 SMNVEV (reference sequence). There are 15 residues in the CDR3. Losses at the gene ends were 6 bases for V and 1 base for J; bases not matched to a gene: 9. CDR3 loop: CASSPAGRPSYEQYF. The CDR3 nucleotides are TGTGCCAGCAGCCCAGCGGGGCGGCCATCCTACGAGCAGTACTTC.

The J gene is TRBJ2-5, the V gene TRBV7-8, with a possible D match to TRBD2 (5 bases). The CDR3 is 15 residues long. Trimming took 5 bases from V and 3 from J, leaving 16 bases between them. Germline CDR1 reads SGHVS; CDR2 reads FQNEAQ. The CDR3 sequence: CASSPAGPKEETQYF. The CDR3 nucleotides read TGTGCCAGCAGCCCTGCGGGCCCGAAGGAAGAGACCCAGTACTTC.

The chain joins TRBV2 to TRBJ1-5; D is uncertain. Germline V gene data show CDR1 as SNHLY and CDR2 as FYNNEI. V was cut by 0 bases and J by 7 bases, with 7 bases left in between. The CDR3 has 13 residues. CDR3 DNA sequence: TGTGCCAGCAGTGAAGCGGAGCGACAGCCCCAGCATTTT. Amino acids: CASSEAERQPQHF.

This chain joins TRBV28 and TRBJ2-1, with a tentative D call TRBD2 (5 bases). From germline, CDR1 is MDHEN and CDR2 SYDVKM. V lost 5 bases, J lost 6 bases, and 14 bases lay in between. There are 14 residues in the CDR3. For the CDR3, the DNA is TGTGCCAGCAGTCAGCGGACTGTCACCAATGAGCAGTTCTTC. Its translation: CASSQRTVTNEQFF. Looking up the rest from reference TRBV28 and TRBJ2-1 gives the full variable domain: DVKVTQSSRYLVKRTGEKVFLECVQDMDHENMFWYRQDPGLGLRLIYFSYDVKMKEKGDIPEGYSVSREKKERFSLILESASTNQTSMYLCASSQRTVTNEQFFGPGTRLTVL.

V gene TRBV25-1 combines with J gene TRBJ1-1; a weak D match, TRBD1 (5 bases). The ends were cut back, 3 bases at V and 8 bases at J, with 16 bases in the middle. CDR1 and CDR2 (germline): MGHDK, SYGVNS. This CDR3 is built from 14 residues. CDR3 region: CASSDSSTALEAFF. CDR3 bases: TGTGCCAGCAGTGATAGCTCGACAGCACTCGAAGCTTTCTTT.

The V gene is TRBV5-1, the J gene TRBJ2-5, with TRBD2 identical over 8 bases. The CDR3 loop spans 15 amino acids. V dropped 4 bases and J dropped 3; count of bases not matched to a gene: 8. Germline loops: CDR1 SGHRS, CDR2 YFSETQ. CDR3: CASSGGGGTKETQYF. Written as DNA, the CDR3 is TGCGCCAGCAGCGGGGGCGGGGGGACCAAAGAGACCCAGTACTTC.

This CDR3 is CASSLDLVGLAGDEQYF. The CDR3 region has the DNA TGCGCCAGCAGCTTGGATTTGGTCGGGCTAGCGGGAGACGAGCAGTACTTC. The chain joins TRBV5-1 to TRBJ2-7; 10 nucleotides align to TRBD2. The CDR3 consists of 17 residues. J gave up 5 bases and V 0 bases, and 11 bases lay outside the gene matches. Germline V gives CDR1 SGHRS, CDR2 YFSETQ.

V usage is TRBV7-2 and J usage is TRBJ2-7; 7 bases are shared with TRBD2. The J segment lost 2 bases and the V segment lost 5 bases, leaving 18 bases of the junction unmatched. The CDR3 runs to 18 residues. The germline gives CDR1 SGHTA, CDR2 FQGNSA. CDR3 loop: CASSGSTWDERGTYEQYF. CDR3 bases: TGTGCCAGCAGCGGATCGACTTGGGACGAGCGGGGAACCTACGAGCAGTACTTC.

The chain employs TRBV11-1 and TRBJ2-2; 9 bases fit TRBD1. This CDR3 has 16 amino acids. V shed 4 bases and J 5 bases; nucleotides not matched to a gene: 8. Germline V lookup: CDR1 SGHAT, CDR2 FQDESV (reference sequence). CDR3 loop: CASSSRQGVRTGELFF. CDR3 sequence (DNA): TGTGCCAGCAGCTCCCGACAGGGGGTGAGGACCGGGGAGCTGTTTTTT. Variable domain in full (rest from reference TRBV11-1 and TRBJ2-2): EAEVAQSPRYKITEKSQAVAFWCDPISGHATLYWYRQILGQGPELLVQFQDESVVDDSQLPKDRFSAERLKGVDSTLKIQPAELGDSAMYLCASSSRQGVRTGELFFGEGSRLTVL.

This rearrangement joins TRBV29-1 to TRBJ2-5; TRBD1 matches at 7 bases. The last part of the DNA fits TRBJ2-7 better; the J call may be wrong. The CDR3 extends over 14 amino acids. Germline V gene lookup returns CDR1 SQVTM and CDR2 ANQGSEA. The CDR3 DNA follows: TGCAGCGTTCCCGGGGCAGGGGGTCCCTACGAGCAGTACTTC. Its translation is CSVPGAGGPYEQYF.

The chain has TRBV28 and TRBJ1-2, with a weak D call TRBD1 (5 bases). The CDR3 loop spans 12 amino acids. CDR1 and CDR2 (germline): MDHEN, SYDVKM. The ends were cut back, 4 bases at V and 8 bases at J, with 11 bases in the middle. The CDR3 spells CASSSPGVGYTF. The CDR3 region has the DNA TGTGCCAGCAGTTCCCCGGGGGTCGGCTACACCTTC.

The chain joins TRBV7-2 to TRBJ2-5, with 12 bases lining up with TRBD2. This CDR3 comprises 17 residues. CDR1 is SGHTA, CDR2 FQGNSA, per germline. V lost 2 bases to trimming and J lost 6 bases; unmatched junction nucleotides: 10. Here the CDR3 DNA reads TGTGCCAGCAGCTTATCTGCTAGCGGGGGGGCCCAGAAGACCCAGTACTTC. Its translation: CASSLSASGGAQKTQYF. The variable domain in full, with the rest retrieved from reference TRBV7-2 and TRBJ2-5, is GAGVSQSPSNKVTEKGKDVELRCDPISGHTALYWYRQSLGQGLEFLIYFQGNSAPDKSGLPSDRFSAERTGGSVSTLTIQRTQQEDSAVYLCASSLSASGGAQKTQYFGPGTRLLVL.

The V gene is TRBV11-2, the J gene TRBJ1-2; 7 positions match TRBD1. Germline V gene lookup returns CDR1 SGHAT and CDR2 FQNNGV. V lost 5 bases and J lost 4; bases outside the gene matches: 10. The CDR3 totals 15 residues. The CDR3 DNA reads TGTGCCAGCAGCCCCACAGGGGCGACCACCTATGGCTACACCTTC. Translation gives CASSPTGATTYGYTF.

The CDR3 protein is CASTPGETGSYEQYF. As DNA, the CDR3 is TGTGCCAGCACCCCAGGGGAAACGGGTTCCTACGAGCAGTACTTC. The V gene is TRBV7-2, the J gene TRBJ2-7; TRBD1 is a possible D gene (6 bases). Trimming removed 7 bases from V and 1 base from J, with 17 bases in between. The CDR3 length is 15 residues. Germline loops: CDR1 SGHTA, CDR2 FQGNSA.